This T cell receptor beta chain appears in the sequencing data of a study of beta chain features in type 1 diabetes. This clone came up a few times. The antigen remains unidentified. CDR3 length equals 16 residues. Germline V gene data show CDR1 as MGHRA and CDR2 as YSYEKL. V lost 0 bases to trimming and J lost 6 bases; unmatched junction nucleotides: 8. One heparinised draw, averaging about 110 mL, was taken per donor. The entirety of the isolated RNA underwent reverse transcription, so expressed TCRB transcripts were sequenced. Sequencing was performed with immunoSEQ multiplex PCR; in TCRdb, only in-frame clones are kept and a portion is missing. The data show about 120,000 clones, with over 15% seen just once and 2.3% held by the top ten. Findings and caveats of the study: Moderately but significantly shorter TCRB CDR3s were found in Type 1 diabetes patients in all four CD4+ subsets.

The receptor was isolated from a man under 40 with type 1 diabetes. The chain employs TRBV4-1 and TRBJ1-2; 9 bases are shared with TRBD1. The specimen was central memory CD4+ T cells from blood. CDR3 sequence reads: CASSQDRGTGNHGYTF. The CDR3 DNA reads as TGCGCCAGCAGCCAAGATCGCGGGACAGGGAACCATGGCTACACCTTC.